The source of this TCR beta chain is a study of CD8+CD57+ T cells in acquired aplastic anemia. Study information: Yields of DNA that came from sorted CD4+ and CD8+ cells averaged 3.2 ug.

Points on this clonotype: Its antigen is unidentified.

The V gene's germline CDR1 is SQVTM and CDR2 ANQGSEA. The CDR3 length is 14 residues. Trimming left V 7 bases short and J 2 bases short, with 18 bases between. Study-wide results and limits: There were over 25 CD8+ CDR3 sequences that occurred in both patients and controls.

Profiles of TCR beta VDJ and CDR3 were generated from a genomic DNA template. TCRdb reanalysed the reads using MiXCR and keeps one entry per CDR3 protein. The sample lists about 190,000 distinct CDR3 sequences, roughly half occurring once. This chain uses TRBV29-1 with TRBJ2-7; no firm D call. Input material: sorted CD4+, CD8+, or CD8+CD57+ T cells (not recorded which) from PBMCs. The TCR sequence derives from a human donor in good health, serving as a control. The CDR3 coding sequence is TGCAGCGCCGAAGGTCCGGGTCAAGCCTACGAGCAGTACTTC. Translating gives CSAEGPGQAYEQYF.